This TCR beta chain stems from a study of OX40 agonist ivuxolimab in advanced cancers. Overall study: Of mixed ages from about 23 to 90 and averaging around 60 years, the group was around 78% male. Under the entry rules, prior anti-PD-1, anti-PD-L1 or anti-CTLA-4 therapy was allowed, and around 36% had some.

Study results and caveats: It was also the case that some nonresponders had low normalized T-cell clonal expansion. Among the least clonally expanded were partial responders at 0.1-3.0 mg/kg.

About this clone itself: The antigen is unknown.

The table came from immunoSEQ multiplex PCR; TCRdb's copy has only in-frame clones and leaves some out. The sample has about 110,000 clones, 90% seen once; the top ten hold 0.48%. Germline CDR1 reads SEHNR; CDR2 reads FQNEAQ (reference sequence). V shed 3 bases and J shed 13 bases, with 10 bases lying between them. CDR3 length: 10 residues. V and J are TRBV7-9 and TRBJ2-7; no firm D call. This sequence originates from an adult with an advanced solid tumor such as melanoma, head and neck, liver or kidney cancer. Sequenced material: CD4+ or CD8+ T cells sorted from blood, taken in a trial of the OX40 agonist ivuxolimab. The CDR3 loop reads CASSLTENYF. The DNA for the CDR3 is TGTGCCAGCAGCTTGACGGAAAATTACTTC.